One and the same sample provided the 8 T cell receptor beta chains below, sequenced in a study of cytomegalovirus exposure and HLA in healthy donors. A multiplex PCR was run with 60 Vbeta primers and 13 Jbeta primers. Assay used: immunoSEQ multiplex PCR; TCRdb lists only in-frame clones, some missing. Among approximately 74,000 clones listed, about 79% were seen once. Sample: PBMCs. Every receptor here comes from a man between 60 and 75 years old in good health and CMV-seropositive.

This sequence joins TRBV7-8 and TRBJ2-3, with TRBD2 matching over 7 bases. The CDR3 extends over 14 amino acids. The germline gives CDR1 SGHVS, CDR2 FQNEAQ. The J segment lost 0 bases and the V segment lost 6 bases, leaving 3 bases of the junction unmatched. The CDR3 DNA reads TGTGCCAGCAGAATAGCGGGTAGCACAGATACGCAGTATTTT. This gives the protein CASRIAGSTDTQYF. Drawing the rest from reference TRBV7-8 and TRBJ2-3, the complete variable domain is GAGVSQSPRYKVAKRGQDVALRCDPISGHVSLFWYQQALGQGPEFLTYFQNEAQLDKSGLPSDRFFAERPEGSVSTLKIQRTQQEDSAVYLCASRIAGSTDTQYFGPGTRLTVL.

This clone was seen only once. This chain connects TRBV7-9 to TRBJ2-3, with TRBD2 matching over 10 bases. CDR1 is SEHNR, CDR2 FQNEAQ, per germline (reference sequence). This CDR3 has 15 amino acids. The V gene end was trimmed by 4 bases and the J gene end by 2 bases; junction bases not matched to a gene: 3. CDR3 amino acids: CASSSGLAATDTQYF. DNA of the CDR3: TGTGCCAGCAGCTCAGGACTAGCGGCCACAGATACGCAGTATTTT.

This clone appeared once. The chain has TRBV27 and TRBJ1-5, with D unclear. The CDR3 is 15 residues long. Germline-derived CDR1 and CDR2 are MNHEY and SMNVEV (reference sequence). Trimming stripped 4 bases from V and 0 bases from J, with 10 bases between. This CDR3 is CASSSRGGSNQPQHF. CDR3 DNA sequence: TGTGCCAGCAGTTCCCGGGGAGGTAGCAATCAGCCCCAGCATTTT.

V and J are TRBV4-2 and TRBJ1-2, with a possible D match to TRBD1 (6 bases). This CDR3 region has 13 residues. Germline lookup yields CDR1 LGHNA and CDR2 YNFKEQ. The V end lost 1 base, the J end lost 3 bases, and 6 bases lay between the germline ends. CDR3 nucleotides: TGTGCCAGCAGCCAAGGGACAGACTATGGCTACACCTTC. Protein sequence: CASSQGTDYGYTF.

The CDR3 region is CASSFSTAGNTIYF. The CDR3, as DNA: TGTGCCAGCAGCTTCTCGACAGCCGGAAACACCATATATTTT. J is TRBJ1-3 and V is TRBV5-8; tentative D call: TRBD1 (5 bases). The CDR3 extends over 14 amino acids. The ends were cut back, 2 bases at V and 4 bases at J, with 10 bases in the middle. Germline loops: CDR1 SGHTS, CDR2 YDEGEE.

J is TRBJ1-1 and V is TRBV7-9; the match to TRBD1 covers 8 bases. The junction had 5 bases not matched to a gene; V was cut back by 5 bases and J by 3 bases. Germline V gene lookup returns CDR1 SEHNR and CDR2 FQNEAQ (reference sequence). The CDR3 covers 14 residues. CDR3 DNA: TGTGCCAGCAGCGCTCAGGGGGCGGACACTGAAGCTTTCTTT. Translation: CASSAQGADTEAFF.

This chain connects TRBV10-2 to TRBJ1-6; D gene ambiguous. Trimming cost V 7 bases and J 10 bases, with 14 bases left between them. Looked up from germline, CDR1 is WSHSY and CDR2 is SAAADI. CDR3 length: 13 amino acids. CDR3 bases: TGCGCCAGCATGGAACAGTCCCCGTCACCCCTCCACTTT. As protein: CASMEQSPSPLHF.

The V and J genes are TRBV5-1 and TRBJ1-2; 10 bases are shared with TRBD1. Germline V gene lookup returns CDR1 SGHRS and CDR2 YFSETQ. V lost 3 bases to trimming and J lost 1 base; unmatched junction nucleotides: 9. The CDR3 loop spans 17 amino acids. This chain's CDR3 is CASSSRQGAQDNYGYTF. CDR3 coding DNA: TGCGCCAGCAGCTCACGACAGGGGGCGCAGGATAACTATGGCTACACCTTC.